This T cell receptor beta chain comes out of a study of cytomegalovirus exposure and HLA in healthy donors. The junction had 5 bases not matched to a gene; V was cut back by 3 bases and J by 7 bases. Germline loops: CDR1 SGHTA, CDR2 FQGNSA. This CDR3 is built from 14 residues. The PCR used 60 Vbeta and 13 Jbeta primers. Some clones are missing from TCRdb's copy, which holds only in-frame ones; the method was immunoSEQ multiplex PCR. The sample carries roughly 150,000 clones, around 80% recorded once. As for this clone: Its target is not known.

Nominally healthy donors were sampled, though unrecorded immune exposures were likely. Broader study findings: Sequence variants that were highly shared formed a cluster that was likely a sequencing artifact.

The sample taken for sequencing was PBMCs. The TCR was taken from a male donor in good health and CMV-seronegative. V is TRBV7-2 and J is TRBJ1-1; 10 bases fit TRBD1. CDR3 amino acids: CASSLSGQGVEAFF. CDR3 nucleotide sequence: TGTGCCAGCAGCTTGAGCGGACAGGGGGTTGAAGCTTTCTTT.